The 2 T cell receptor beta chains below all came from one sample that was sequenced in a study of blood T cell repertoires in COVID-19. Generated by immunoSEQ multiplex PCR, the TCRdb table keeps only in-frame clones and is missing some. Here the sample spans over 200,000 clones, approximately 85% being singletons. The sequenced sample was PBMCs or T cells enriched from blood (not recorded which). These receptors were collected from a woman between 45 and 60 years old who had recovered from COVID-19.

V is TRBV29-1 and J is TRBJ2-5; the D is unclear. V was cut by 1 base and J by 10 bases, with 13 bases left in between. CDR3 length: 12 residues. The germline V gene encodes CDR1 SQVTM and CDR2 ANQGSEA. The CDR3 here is CSVEGARPDQYF. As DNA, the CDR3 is TGCAGCGTTGAAGGAGCCCGCCCCGACCAGTACTTC.

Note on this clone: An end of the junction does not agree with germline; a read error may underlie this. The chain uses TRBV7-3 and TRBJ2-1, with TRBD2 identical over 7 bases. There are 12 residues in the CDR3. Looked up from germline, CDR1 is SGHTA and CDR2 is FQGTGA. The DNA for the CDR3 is TGTGCCAGCAGTCAATCGATTTGGGAGGGAATCTTC. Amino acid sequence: CASSQSIWEGIF.